The next 27 T cell receptor beta chains were all read from a single sample in a study of low-dose radiotherapy and immunotherapy resistance in tumors. Sample time point: before trial treatment. Priming of first-strand cDNA relied on TRAV- and TRBV-specific primers (covering alpha and beta chains). A constant-region primer paired with the V-primer adapter amplified TCRs over 20 PCR cycles. TCRdb reprocessed the reads via MiXCR and lists one record per CDR3 protein. Among 65,000 to 95,000 distinct CDR3 sequences, approximately 17% were seen once, and the ten largest hold roughly 6%. The sequences come from PBMCs, collected before treatment. The receptor source for this set is a male donor with prostate cancer.

This clonotype was detected ten times or more. The rearrangement joins TRBV9 to TRBJ1-2; a possible D gene is TRBD1 (6 bases). The CDR3 extends over 13 amino acids. CDR1 is SGDLS and CDR2 is YYNGEE in the germline V gene. The ends were cut back, 2 bases at V and 5 bases at J, with 10 bases in the middle. The CDR3 region is CASSVGQSYGYTF. CDR3 coding DNA: TGTGCCAGCAGCGTTGGACAGAGTTATGGCTACACCTTC.

This clonotype was picked up many times. This sequence joins TRBV7-2 and TRBJ1-4; D perhaps matches TRBD1 (5 bases). Germline assignment: CDR1 SGHTA and CDR2 FQGNSA. Trimming left V 6 bases short and J 3 bases short, with 14 bases between. The CDR3 loop spans 15 amino acids. This chain's CDR3 is CASRALGVANEKLFF. In nucleotides, the CDR3 is TGTGCCAGCAGGGCGCTGGGGGTGGCTAATGAAAAACTGTTTTTT.

Comment on this clonotype: With a far larger clone one base away, a read error is the likely cause. The V gene is TRBV5-5, the J gene TRBJ2-2; a possible D gene is TRBD2 (5 bases). This CDR3 is built from 15 residues. Germline CDR1 reads SGHKS; CDR2 reads YYEKEE (reference sequence). The CDR3 protein is CASSQENGNTGVLFF. DNA of the CDR3: TGTGCCAGCAGCCAAGAGAATGGGAACACCGGGGTGCTGTTTTTT.

Many counts were recorded for this clonotype. J is TRBJ2-2 and V is TRBV5-1; D gene uncertain. The V gene's germline CDR1 is SGHRS and CDR2 YFSETQ. CDR3 length: 15 residues. The ends were cut back, 5 bases at V and 1 base at J, with 12 bases in the middle. CDR3 sequence (DNA): TGCGCCAGCAGGGTTAAAGCAGGGAACACCGGGGAGCTGTTTTTT. Translated, it gives CASRVKAGNTGELFF.

This clonotype was picked up many times. CDR3 region: CASSPVAPTDTQYF. DNA of the CDR3: TGTGCCAGCAGCCCCGTGGCGCCCACAGATACGCAGTATTTT. The V and J genes are TRBV7-9 and TRBJ2-3; D is unclear. The CDR3 is 14 amino acids. Between the trimmed V and J ends, which lost 5 bases and 2 bases, there was a span of 11 bases. Germline CDR1 is SEHNR and CDR2 is FQNEAQ (reference sequence).

The rearrangement uses TRBV5-6 and TRBJ2-3; TRBD1 matches 10 bases. The CDR3 is 15 amino acids. CDR1 and CDR2 from the germline V gene are SGHDT and YYEEEE. The junction had 3 bases not matched to a gene; V was cut back by 3 bases and J by 2 bases. CDR3 sequence: CASSSGQGFTDTQYF. The DNA for the CDR3 is TGTGCCAGCAGCTCGGGACAGGGGTTCACAGATACGCAGTATTTT.

The chain carries TRBV4-3 and TRBJ2-7, with D tentatively TRBD1 (6 bases). V was trimmed by 4 bases and J by 3 bases, leaving 13 bases between them. Germline loops: CDR1 LGHNA, CDR2 YSLEER. The CDR3 is 14 residues long. CDR3 loop: CASSRETGLYEQYF. The CDR3 region has the DNA TGCGCCAGCAGCCGAGAGACAGGCCTCTACGAGCAGTACTTC.

This clonotype was seen many times. V usage is TRBV29-1 and J usage is TRBJ2-3; D remains ambiguous. V lost 7 bases, J lost 0 bases, and 8 bases lay in between. Germline-derived CDR1 and CDR2 are SQVTM and ANQGSEA. CDR3 size: 12 residues. DNA of the CDR3: TGCAGCGGCGACTCTAGCACAGATACGCAGTATTTT. Its translation is CSGDSSTDTQYF.

This clonotype was seen a few times. A far larger clone lies a single base away; this is likely a read error. Because the CDR3 is missing its conserved closing phenylalanine or tryptophan, this is likely a read error. The rearrangement links TRBV6-5 to TRBJ2-3; D may be TRBD1 (6 bases). The germline V and J ends were trimmed by 4 bases and 2 bases, with 10 bases remaining between them. This CDR3 contains 14 residues. Per the germline V gene, CDR1 is MNHEY and CDR2 is SVGAGI. The CDR3 DNA sequence: TGTGCCAGCAGTTCAGCAGGGGTCACAGATACGCAGTATTCT. Protein sequence: CASSSAGVTDTQYS.

Ten or more counts support this clonotype. CDR3 region: CASSVTANTEAFF. CDR3 sequence (DNA): TGCGCCAGCAGCGTGACAGCGAACACTGAAGCTTTCTTT. The chain has TRBV5-1 and TRBJ1-1; possible D gene TRBD1, 5 bases. This CDR3 is built from 13 residues. The V and J ends lost 4 bases and 1 base respectively, with 8 bases between them. Germline CDR1 SGHRS, CDR2 YFSETQ.

This clonotype has ten or more counts. The chain recombines TRBV27 with TRBJ2-7; D might be TRBD1 or TRBD2, each matching 5 bases. The CDR3 has 13 residues. Germline assignment: CDR1 MNHEY and CDR2 SMNVEV (reference sequence). The germline V and J ends were trimmed by 5 bases and 4 bases, with 12 bases remaining between them. CDR3 coding DNA: TGTGCCAGCAGTCAGGGTCGGGGATACGAGCAGTACTTC. Translation: CASSQGRGYEQYF.

This clonotype was detected many times. The chain combines TRBV7-2 with TRBJ1-6; no clear D gene. CDR1 and CDR2 (germline): SGHTA, FQGNSA. This CDR3 has 17 residues. With 0 bases removed from V and 4 bases from J, the gap between germline ends came to 13 bases. CDR3 region: CASSLARTGSYNSPLHF. In DNA, the CDR3 is TGTGCCAGCAGCTTAGCCAGGACCGGATCATATAATTCACCCCTCCACTTT.

Points on this clonotype: This may stem from a read error, because a much larger clone lies one nucleotide away. This chain links TRBV6-6 with TRBJ2-5; 8 positions match TRBD2. Germline values: CDR1 MNHNY, CDR2 SVGAGI (reference sequence). The junction had 8 bases not matched to a gene; V was cut back by 3 bases and J by 5 bases. CDR3 length: 15 residues. DNA for the CDR3: TGTGCCAGCAGTTATAGGTCGGGGGGGGCGGAGACCCAGTACTTC. Translated, it gives CASSYRSGGAETQYF.

This sequence joins TRBV13 and TRBJ2-5; 9 bases match TRBD2. The CDR3 extends over 15 amino acids. The germline CDR1 and CDR2 sequences are PRHDT and FYEKMQ (reference sequence). The ends lost 6 bases at V and 4 bases at J; junction bases unmatched: 9. The CDR3 bases are TGTGCCAGCAGTGAACTAGCGGGTCTGGGAGAGACCCAGTACTTC. Encoded protein: CASSELAGLGETQYF.

This clonotype was counted at least ten times. V is TRBV6-2 or TRBV6-3 and J is TRBJ2-1; TRBD2 matches 8 bases. The CDR3 is 14 amino acids. Trimming took 6 bases from V and 6 from J; bases not matched to a gene: 7. The germline CDR1 and CDR2 sequences are MNHEY and SVGEGT. The CDR3, as DNA: TGTGCCAGCAGAGGTCGGGGGGGATCCAATGAGCAGTTCTTC. It yields the protein CASRGRGGSNEQFF.

This clonotype was seen many times. V and J are TRBV23-1 and TRBJ1-6; 11 bases are a match to TRBD1. TRBV23-1 belongs to the ORF category, with a function that is uncertain. The CDR3 extends over 16 amino acids. Trimming removed 0 bases from V and 8 bases from J; junction bases left unmatched: 3. The DNA of the CDR3 is TGCGCCAGCAGTCAATCGCGGGGACAGGGGGATTCACCCCTCCACTTT. It is translated as CASSQSRGQGDSPLHF.

In its sample, this clonotype was seen many times. In nucleotides, the CDR3 is TGCAGCGTTGTCGAGCAAGGGGAGACCCAGTACTTC. Protein sequence: CSVVEQGETQYF. This rearrangement joins TRBV29-1 to TRBJ2-5; D is undetermined. The germline V and J ends were trimmed by 4 bases and 5 bases, with 11 bases remaining between them. This CDR3 contains 12 residues. CDR1 is SQVTM and CDR2 is ANQGSEA in the germline V gene.

The rearrangement uses TRBV3-1 and TRBJ2-3, with 11 positions matching TRBD2. The CDR3 contains 17 residues. In germline, CDR1 is LGHDT, CDR2 YNNKEL (reference sequence). The V segment lost 1 base and the J segment 0 bases; nucleotides outside the gene matches: 3. The DNA of the CDR3 is TGTGCCAGCAGCCAAGTCGGGACTAGCGGTAGCACAGATACGCAGTATTTT. Its translation: CASSQVGTSGSTDTQYF.

This clonotype was seen a handful of times. The CDR3 is CASSLLGGKMSGANVLTF. The CDR3, as DNA: TGTGCCAGCAGTTTATTGGGAGGGAAGATGTCTGGGGCCAACGTCCTGACTTTC. The chain links TRBV27 to TRBJ2-6, with 7 bases aligning to TRBD2. CDR3 length equals 18 residues. Trimming took 1 base from V and 1 from J; bases not matched to a gene: 7. CDR1 and CDR2 (germline): MNHEY, SMNVEV (reference sequence).

This clonotype has at least ten counts. This chain connects TRBV3-1 to TRBJ1-1; TRBD1 aligns across 7 bases. This CDR3 is 14 amino acids long. CDR1 and CDR2 from the germline V gene are LGHDT and YNNKEL (reference sequence). With 6 bases clipped from V and 2 bases from J, the junction kept 6 bases outside the gene matches. CDR3 amino acids: CASSRQGSNTEAFF. CDR3 in DNA: TGTGCCAGCAGTCGACAGGGTAGTAACACTGAAGCTTTCTTT.

The rearrangement links TRBV6-4 to TRBJ1-1; D is uncertain. Germline lookup yields CDR1 MRHNA and CDR2 SNTAGT. The V gene lost 4 bases and the J gene lost 1 base, with 10 bases spanning the gap. This CDR3 comprises 14 residues. The CDR3 loop reads CASSGSPGNTEAFF. The CDR3 DNA reads as TGTGCCAGCAGTGGCTCCCCAGGGAACACTGAAGCTTTCTTT.

At least ten counts were recorded for this clonotype. The genes are TRBV12-3 or TRBV12-4 and TRBJ1-2; D is perhaps TRBD1 (5 bases). There are 14 residues in the CDR3. Deletions cut 7 bases from V and 4 bases from J, with 16 bases between. The CDR3 nucleotides are TGTGCCAGCACCCCCTCCAGGGATCCCTATGGCTACACCTTC. Translation gives CASTPSRDPYGYTF.

This clonotype was observed many times. V is TRBV20-1 and J is TRBJ2-2; possibly TRBD2 for D (6 bases). The V end lost 0 bases, the J end lost 3 bases, and 11 bases lay between the germline ends. The CDR3 is 15 residues long. Germline CDR1 DFQATT, CDR2 SNEGSKA (reference sequence). This CDR3 reads CSARDSRGDTGELFF. CDR3 sequence (DNA): TGCAGTGCTAGAGATTCGCGGGGCGACACCGGGGAGCTGTTTTTT.

This clonotype was seen at least ten times. The V call is TRBV5-1, the J call TRBJ2-7; tentatively, D is TRBD1 or TRBD2 (6 bases each). The CDR3 length is 15 residues. Germline loops: CDR1 SGHRS, CDR2 YFSETQ. Trimming removed 4 bases at V and 5 bases at J, with 19 bases between. CDR3 residues: CASSRVRGRFDEQYF. The CDR3 bases are TGCGCCAGCAGCCGTGTTAGGGGGAGGTTCGACGAGCAGTACTTC.

For this clonotype: A read error is the likely source, as a far larger clone sits one nucleotide away. The genes are TRBV28 and TRBJ2-7; 8 bases fit TRBD1. V was clipped by 3 bases and J by 7 bases; unmatched bases: 8. This CDR3 spans 14 amino acids. CDR1 is MDHEN and CDR2 is SYDVKM in the germline V gene. The chain's CDR3 is CASSLGQAINEQYF. CDR3 nucleotides: TGTGCCAGCAGTTTGGGACAGGCTATCAATGAGCAGTACTTC.

In its sample, this clonotype was seen many times. The V call is TRBV27, the J call TRBJ2-7; no firm D call. Per the germline V gene, CDR1 is MNHEY and CDR2 is SMNVEV (reference sequence). With 6 bases removed from V and 4 bases from J, the gap between germline ends came to 10 bases. The CDR3 spans 12 residues. CDR3 in amino acids: CASSHGFYEQYF. CDR3 in DNA: TGTGCCAGCAGCCATGGGTTTTACGAGCAGTACTTC.

This clonotype came up many times. The chain has TRBV6-8 and TRBJ2-1, with 9 bases that match TRBD1. Germline CDR1 and CDR2: MNHGY and SAAAGT. CDR3 length: 15 amino acids. The V gene end was trimmed by 6 bases and the J gene end by 7 bases; junction bases not matched to a gene: 10. The CDR3 region has the DNA TGTGCCAGCAGCGTCCGTGACAGGGGGTTAAATGAGCAGTTCTTC. Translation gives CASSVRDRGLNEQFF.